This TCR beta chain appears in the sequencing data of a study of control samples from healthy donors and cancer patients. The CDR3 runs 14 residues. Trimming at V came to 5 bases and at J to 6 bases, leaving 3 bases not matched to a gene. CDR1 is MNHEY, CDR2 SVGAGI, per germline. The assay was immunoSEQ multiplex PCR, and TCRdb's table has in-frame clones only and misses some. The table lists approximately 150,000 clones, about 90% of them singletons. The sequence came from a man aged 18 to 30 in good health. V and J are TRBV6-5 and TRBJ1-6; 8 nucleotides match TRBD1. The sequenced material came from blood. CDR3 region: CASSKTGGNSPLHF. The CDR3 nucleotides read TGTGCCAGCAGTAAAACAGGGGGTAATTCACCCCTCCACTTT.